Following are 32 T cell receptor beta chains from one sample sequenced in a study of cytomegalovirus exposure and HLA in healthy donors. Primers for the PCR totalled 60 Vbeta and 13 Jbeta. Method: immunoSEQ multiplex PCR; TCRdb's copy keeps in-frame clones and lacks some. The repertoire holds around 190,000 clones, with about 87% as singletons. The sample consisted of PBMCs. Receptors originate from a woman under 30 in good health and CMV-seronegative.

The rearrangement uses TRBV5-6 and TRBJ2-2, with a possible D match to TRBD2 (6 bases). CDR1 and CDR2 (germline): SGHDT, YYEEEE. V lost 2 bases and J lost 1, with 12 bases in between. This CDR3 is built from 16 residues. The chain's CDR3 is CASSFYGRENTGELFF. The CDR3 DNA is TGTGCCAGCAGCTTTTACGGGCGGGAGAACACCGGGGAGCTGTTTTTT.

This chain links TRBV7-2 with TRBJ2-7, with 9 bases aligning to TRBD1. This CDR3 is 14 amino acids long. Germline loops: CDR1 SGHTA, CDR2 FQGNSA. V lost 3 bases and J lost 13; bases outside the gene matches: 13. The CDR3 DNA reads TGTGCCAGCAGCTTCGACCCGAGGGACAGGGAACGTTACTTC. It encodes CASSFDPRDRERYF.

In DNA form, the CDR3 reads TGTGCCAGCAGCCGCAGCGGGGCCTATAGCAATCAGCCCCAGCATTTT. Residues: CASSRSGAYSNQPQHF. The chain joins TRBV27 to TRBJ1-5, with D possibly being TRBD1 (5 bases). The CDR3 is 16 residues long. V was cut by 6 bases and J by 0 bases, with 15 bases left in between. CDR1 MNHEY and CDR2 SMNVEV come from the germline V gene (reference sequence).

This chain uses TRBV29-1 with TRBJ2-3; 8 bases are a match to TRBD2. Germline values: CDR1 SQVTM, CDR2 ANQGSEA. This CDR3 has 14 residues. Trimming at V came to 0 bases and at J to 5 bases, leaving 4 bases not matched to a gene. The CDR3 loop reads CSVEDGAGGDTQYF. The CDR3 region has the DNA TGCAGCGTTGAAGACGGGGCGGGAGGAGATACGCAGTATTTT.

The rearrangement joins TRBV7-2 to TRBJ2-3, with D perhaps matching TRBD1 (6 bases). CDR1 SGHTA and CDR2 FQGNSA come from the germline V gene. This CDR3 has 16 residues. V lost 5 bases, J lost 0 bases, and 15 bases lay in between. The CDR3 sequence: CASSLGQSTSTDTQYF. In DNA, the CDR3 is TGTGCCAGCAGCCTCGGACAGTCAACTAGCACAGATACGCAGTATTTT.

The rearrangement links TRBV21-1 to TRBJ1-1; the table's D call, TRBD1, has no DNA check behind it. TRBV21-1 is labeled a pseudogene. The CDR3 has 16 amino acids. This CDR3 is CASSLRDRGLNTEAFF. The DNA for the CDR3 is TGTGCCAGCAGCCTCCGGGACAGGGGGCTAAACACTGAAGCTTTCTTT.

This sequence joins TRBV10-3 and TRBJ2-7, with TRBD2 matching 9 bases. V lost 7 bases to trimming and J lost 1 base; unmatched junction nucleotides: 5. This CDR3 is 14 amino acids long. Germline values: CDR1 ENHRY, CDR2 SYGVKD. The CDR3 nucleotides read TGTGCCATCATGAGCGGGGGGCTTTCCTACGAGCAGTACTTC. Its translation is CAIMSGGLSYEQYF.

This chain links TRBV28 with TRBJ1-1, with D maybe TRBD1 (6 bases). The V gene's germline CDR1 is MDHEN and CDR2 SYDVKM. The CDR3 runs to 15 residues. The V gene lost 7 bases and the J gene lost 1 base, with 16 bases spanning the gap. The CDR3 nucleotides read TGTGCCAGCAACGTCGTGGGGGGGGCGAACACTGAAGCTTTCTTT. It translates to CASNVVGGANTEAFF.

The V and J genes are TRBV5-8 and TRBJ1-6; no firm D call. Germline V gives CDR1 SGHTS, CDR2 YDEGEE. V lost 2 bases, J lost 0 bases, and 9 bases lay in between. There are 16 residues in the CDR3. CDR3 DNA sequence: TGTGCCAGCAGCTTCGTCGCCAGCTCCTATAATTCACCCCTCCACTTT. This translates into CASSFVASSYNSPLHF.

This rearrangement joins TRBV7-2 to TRBJ1-1; D unclear. CDR3 length: 16 amino acids. Trimming shortened V by 3 bases and J by 1 base, and 15 bases separated the two germline ends. Looked up from germline, CDR1 is SGHTA and CDR2 is FQGNSA. The CDR3 region is CASSFRFVQANTEAFF. DNA for the CDR3: TGTGCCAGCAGCTTCCGGTTTGTTCAGGCGAACACTGAAGCTTTCTTT. Together with reference TRBV7-2 and TRBJ1-1, the CDR3 gives the full variable domain: GAGVSQSPSNKVTEKGKDVELRCDPISGHTALYWYRQSLGQGLEFLIYFQGNSAPDKSGLPSDRFSAERTGGSVSTLTIQRTQQEDSAVYLCASSFRFVQANTEAFFGQGTRLTVV.

The CDR3 DNA is TGTGCCAGTAGTATAGTAGGGCGGGGGGCCTACAATGAGCAGTTCTTC. Translated, it gives CASSIVGRGAYNEQFF. V usage is TRBV19 and J usage is TRBJ2-1; 8 nucleotides align to TRBD2. After removal of 1 base from V and 2 bases from J, the junction contained 4 bases not matched to a gene. This CDR3 comprises 16 residues. CDR1 and CDR2 (germline): LNHDA, SQIVND (reference sequence).

J is TRBJ2-1 and V is TRBV11-3, with TRBD2 identical over 9 bases. There are 15 residues in the CDR3. V lost 1 base to trimming and J lost 6 bases; unmatched junction nucleotides: 4. The germline V gene encodes CDR1 SGHNT and CDR2 YENEEA. The CDR3 is CASSLGSGSPNEQFF. The CDR3 DNA reads as TGTGCCAGCAGCTTAGGTAGCGGGAGCCCCAATGAGCAGTTCTTC.

The rearrangement uses TRBV14 and TRBJ2-7; D is possibly TRBD1 (6 bases). Trimming shortened V by 4 bases and J by 8 bases, and 33 bases separated the two germline ends. The CDR3 is 19 residues long. Germline V gene sequence: CDR1 SGHDN, CDR2 FVKESK. CDR3 amino acids: CASSRNHPAQGPSSLKQYF. Written as DNA, the CDR3 is TGTGCCAGCAGCCGCAATCATCCGGCACAGGGCCCATCATCTCTGAAGCAGTACTTC.

The J gene is TRBJ2-7, the V gene TRBV6-5; 8 bases map to TRBD2. The CDR3 has 16 amino acids. The V gene's germline CDR1 is MNHEY and CDR2 SVGAGI. J lost 0 bases, V lost 2 bases, and 6 bases had no gene match. CDR3 in amino acids: CASSYSSGMSSYEQYF. For the CDR3, the DNA is TGTGCCAGCAGTTACAGTAGCGGGATGAGCTCCTACGAGCAGTACTTC.

The chain couples TRBV29-1 to TRBJ2-7; TRBD1 matches 7 bases. The CDR3 totals 13 residues. Germline assignment: CDR1 SQVTM and CDR2 ANQGSEA. The V segment lost 7 bases and the J segment 2 bases; nucleotides outside the gene matches: 8. The CDR3 DNA sequence: TGCAGCGCTGCGACAGGGAAAGCCTACGAGCAGTACTTC. Translated: CSAATGKAYEQYF.

The chain links TRBV19 to TRBJ2-7, with 10 bases lining up with TRBD2. The trim removed 6 bases at V and 1 base at J, leaving 6 bases unmatched. The CDR3 consists of 15 residues. Germline V CDR1 and CDR2: LNHDA, SQIVND (reference sequence). The CDR3 loop is CASRLSAGGSYEQYF. The DNA for the CDR3 is TGTGCCAGTAGACTCTCAGCGGGAGGGTCCTACGAGCAGTACTTC.

On this clone: The junction and the germline gene differ at one end; a read error may be behind it. Different DNA sequences within this sample yield the same CDR3. The gene calls are TRBV27 and TRBJ1-5; D may be TRBD1 (5 bases). Germline assignment: CDR1 MNHEY and CDR2 SMNVEV (reference sequence). CDR3 length equals 15 residues. The CDR3 DNA sequence: TGCGCCAGCGCCGGGGGAGGGTATAGCAATCAGCCCCAGCATTTT. Translating gives CASAGGGYSNQPQHF.

The chain joins TRBV30 to TRBJ2-1; TRBD2 agrees at 10 bases. Germline V gives CDR1 GTSNPN, CDR2 SVGIG (reference sequence). This CDR3 region has 14 residues. Trimming at V came to 4 bases and at J to 2 bases, leaving 2 bases not matched to a gene. Here the CDR3 reads CAWTLAGAYNEQFF. Written as DNA, the CDR3 is TGTGCCTGGACCCTAGCGGGGGCCTACAATGAGCAGTTCTTC. The full variable domain, in which reference TRBV30 and TRBJ2-1 provide the parts outside the CDR3, is SQTIHQWPATLVQPVGSPLSLECTVEGTSNPNLYWYRQAAGRGLQLLFYSVGIGQISSEVPQNLSASRPQDRQFILSSKKLLLSDSGFYLCAWTLAGAYNEQFFGPGTRLTVL.

This clone was seen a few times. The chain combines TRBV30 with TRBJ2-5, with 9 bases lining up with TRBD1. The CDR3 is made up of 15 amino acids. Germline CDR1 is GTSNPN and CDR2 is SVGIG (reference sequence). The trim removed 1 base at V and 5 bases at J, leaving 8 bases unmatched. The CDR3: CAWSAGTGSKETQYF. For the CDR3, the DNA is TGTGCCTGGAGTGCCGGGACAGGGAGTAAGGAGACCCAGTACTTC.

The CDR3 spells CATSGPNRGHEQYF. CDR3 DNA: TGTGCCACCAGCGGCCCAAACAGGGGACACGAGCAGTACTTC. This rearrangement joins TRBV15 to TRBJ2-7; TRBD1 matches at 7 bases. Germline-derived CDR1 and CDR2 are LNHNV and YYDKDF (reference sequence). This CDR3 contains 14 residues. After removal of 5 bases from V and 5 bases from J, the junction contained 9 bases not matched to a gene.

The chain joins TRBV6-4 to TRBJ2-1; TRBD2 matches at 13 bases. The J segment lost 6 bases and the V segment lost 6 bases, leaving 11 bases of the junction unmatched. Germline assignment: CDR1 MRHNA and CDR2 SNTAGT. CDR3 length: 17 amino acids. CDR3 sequence (DNA): TGTGCCAGCAGCTTCTCCCGGACTAGCGGGAGTATCAATGAGCAGTTCTTC. This encodes CASSFSRTSGSINEQFF.

The chain carries TRBV4-2 and TRBJ1-5; D perhaps matches TRBD1 (6 bases). There are 15 residues in the CDR3. Germline V gene lookup returns CDR1 LGHNA and CDR2 YNFKEQ. Trimming cost V 2 bases and J 3 bases, with 11 bases left between them. Here the CDR3 DNA reads TGTGCCAGCAGCCAAAGCGGACAGTTCAATCAGCCCCAGCATTTT. This encodes CASSQSGQFNQPQHF.

This chain connects TRBV27 to TRBJ2-7, with 8 bases that match TRBD2. The CDR3 spans 15 residues. The germline CDR1 and CDR2 sequences are MNHEY and SMNVEV (reference sequence). V trimming: 7 bases; J trimming: 2 bases; junction bases outside the gene matches: 10. Here the CDR3 reads CASTLSGSGPYEQYF. For the CDR3, the DNA is TGTGCCAGCACCCTAAGCGGGAGTGGACCCTACGAGCAGTACTTC.

V and J are TRBV7-2 and TRBJ2-2, with 7 bases lining up with TRBD1. V lost 0 bases and J lost 3; bases outside the gene matches: 7. The CDR3 runs to 17 residues. Germline CDR1 and CDR2: SGHTA and FQGNSA. The CDR3 loop reads CASSLAWTGAYTGELFF. The CDR3 coding sequence is TGTGCCAGCAGCTTAGCCTGGACAGGAGCATACACCGGGGAGCTGTTTTTT.

This sequence joins TRBV11-1 and TRBJ2-5; perhaps TRBD2 as D (5 bases). The germline V gene encodes CDR1 SGHAT and CDR2 FQDESV (reference sequence). The CDR3 spans 15 residues. V was shortened by 5 bases and J by 2 bases, with 15 bases between the two germline ends. CDR3 protein: CASSLRRSLQETQYF. For the CDR3, the DNA is TGTGCCAGCAGCCTCAGGAGGAGCCTACAAGAGACCCAGTACTTC.

This chain links TRBV10-1 with TRBJ1-4, with 7 bases lining up with TRBD1. Germline-derived CDR1 and CDR2 are WNHNN and SYGVQD (reference sequence). Trimming cost V 2 bases and J 7 bases; bases outside gene matches: 7. This CDR3 has 15 amino acids. The CDR3 region is CASSESLGQSEKLFF. In DNA form, the CDR3 reads TGCGCCAGCAGTGAGAGCCTGGGACAGAGTGAAAAACTGTTTTTT.

Only one count was recorded for this clone. This chain connects TRBV7-9 to TRBJ1-4, with D hard to call. Germline V CDR1 and CDR2: SEHNR, FQNEAQ (reference sequence). The ends were cut back, 1 base at V and 8 bases at J, with 8 bases in the middle. The CDR3 extends over 13 amino acids. The CDR3 DNA reads as TGTGCCAGCAGCTTAGTAGCTGGAGAAAAACTGTTTTTT. Its translation is CASSLVAGEKLFF.

CDR3 protein: CASSRGADSYNEQFF. In DNA form, the CDR3 reads TGTGCCAGCAGTCGCGGGGCAGACTCCTACAATGAGCAGTTCTTC. The V gene is TRBV6-1, the J gene TRBJ2-1, with TRBD2 as a possible D gene (6 bases). The CDR3 length is 15 residues. Germline loops: CDR1 MNHNS, CDR2 SASEGT. V was pared by 5 bases and J by 0 bases, with 11 bases between.

The chain links TRBV29-1 to TRBJ2-5; D is ambiguous. The J call is uncertain, as TRBJ2-7 better fits the DNA end. CDR3 length: 11 amino acids. Germline assignment: CDR1 SQVTM and CDR2 ANQGSEA. The CDR3 spells CSALTDYEQYF. For the CDR3, the DNA is TGCAGCGCACTCACGGACTACGAGCAGTACTTC.

V is TRBV18 and J is TRBJ2-7; 7 bases are shared with TRBD1. CDR3 length: 13 amino acids. Germline V gives CDR1 KGHSH, CDR2 LQKENI. The junction had 4 bases not matched to a gene; V was cut back by 5 bases and J by 3 bases. The CDR3 loop is CASSSGQIYEQYF. CDR3 sequence (DNA): TGTGCCAGCTCATCGGGACAGATCTACGAGCAGTACTTC.

The chain uses TRBV18 and TRBJ2-7, with TRBD2 as a possible D gene (5 bases). In germline, CDR1 is KGHSH, CDR2 LQKENI. The CDR3 loop spans 14 amino acids. Trimming cost V 6 bases and J 3 bases, with 15 bases left between them. DNA for the CDR3: TGTGCCAGCTCCCCGATTGAGGGTCTCTACGAGCAGTACTTC. As protein: CASSPIEGLYEQYF.

The chain has TRBV19 and TRBJ2-1, with D unresolved. The CDR3 loop spans 11 amino acids. Per germline, CDR1 LNHDA and CDR2 SQIVND (reference sequence). V gave up 3 bases and J gave up 10 bases, with 7 bases separating them. In DNA form, the CDR3 reads TGTGCCAGTAGTATTTTGGAGGAGCAGTTCTTC. Translated, it gives CASSILEEQFF.